This note documents a single TCR beta chain sequence. The data were taken from a study of blood T cell repertoires in COVID-19. Some clones are missing from TCRdb's copy, which holds only in-frame ones; the method was immunoSEQ multiplex PCR. The data show about 290,000 clones, about 89% seen once. All enrollees were roughly 18 to 89 years old and from some 24 US areas. Two negative PCRs, clearance, or symptom resolution were required of recovered Cohort 3 donors. The receptor's source is a woman between 40 and 50 years old who had recovered from COVID-19. Specimen: PBMCs or T cells enriched from blood (not recorded which).

In DNA form, the CDR3 reads TGTGCCAGCAGCTTAGCGTCCGGGGGTTGGGGTGAAAAACTGTTTTTT. Translated: CASSLASGGWGEKLFF. The chain uses TRBV7-9 and TRBJ1-4, with D possibly matching TRBD1 (5 bases). Germline V lookup: CDR1 SEHNR, CDR2 FQNEAQ (reference sequence). V shed 0 bases and J shed 7 bases, with 15 bases lying between them. The CDR3 runs 16 residues.